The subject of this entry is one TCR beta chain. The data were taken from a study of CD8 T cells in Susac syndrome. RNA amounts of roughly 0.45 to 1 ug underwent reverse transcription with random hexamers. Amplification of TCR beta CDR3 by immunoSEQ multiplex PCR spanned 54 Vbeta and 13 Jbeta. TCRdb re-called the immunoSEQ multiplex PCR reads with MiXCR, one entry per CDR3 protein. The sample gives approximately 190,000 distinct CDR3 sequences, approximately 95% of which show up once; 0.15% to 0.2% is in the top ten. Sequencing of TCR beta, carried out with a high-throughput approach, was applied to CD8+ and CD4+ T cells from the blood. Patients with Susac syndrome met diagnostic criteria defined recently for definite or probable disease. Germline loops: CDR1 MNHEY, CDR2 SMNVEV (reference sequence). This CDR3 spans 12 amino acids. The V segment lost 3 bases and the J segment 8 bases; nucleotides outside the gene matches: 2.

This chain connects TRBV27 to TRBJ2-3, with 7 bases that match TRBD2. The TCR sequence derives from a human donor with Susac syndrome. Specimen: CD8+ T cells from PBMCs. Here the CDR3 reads CASSLERGTQYF. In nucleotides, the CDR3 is TGTGCCAGCAGTTTGGAGCGGGGTACGCAGTATTTT.